A selection of T cell receptor beta chains follows, all from one sample in a study of CD8 T cells in Susac syndrome. TCRdb called the immunoSEQ multiplex PCR reads again in MiXCR, with one record for every CDR3 protein. The table records approximately 210,000 distinct CDR3 sequences, approximately 95% of them present only once. The sample comprised CD4+ T cells from PBMCs. Every receptor here comes from a human donor with multiple sclerosis. CDR3s include the opening cysteine and the closing phenylalanine or tryptophan. D genes are given only for firm matches. Size values are once, few and many counts, or a class for expanded clones, and some rows have none.

length	V	D	J	size	CDR3	DNA
15	TRBV11-2	NA	TRBJ2-2	once	CASSFAGTNTGELFF	TGTGCCAGCAGCTTCGCCGGAACGAACACCGGGGAGCTGTTTTTT
12	TRBV28	TRBD1	TRBJ2-7	NA	CASSLAGGEQYF	TGTGCCAGCAGTTTAGCAGGGGGCGAGCAGTACTTC
16	TRBV4-1	NA	TRBJ2-7	NA	CASSQEGGARTYEQYF	TGCGCCAGCAGCCAAGAGGGGGGGGCGCGGACCTACGAGCAGTACTTC
14	TRBV3-1	TRBD1	TRBJ1-6	NA	CASSQGQHNSPLHF	TGTGCCAGCAGCCAGGGACAGCATAATTCACCCCTCCACTTT
13	TRBV20-1	TRBD1	TRBJ1-5	NA	CSARGDRGQPQHF	TGCAGTGCTAGGGGGGACAGAGGTCAGCCCCAGCATTTT
15	TRBV30	NA	TRBJ1-4	NA	CAWSVGTGRNEKLFF	TGTGCCTGGAGTGTAGGAACAGGGAGGAATGAAAAACTGTTTTTT
15	TRBV5-1	TRBD2	TRBJ2-7	NA	CASSNPSGGAGEQYF	TGCGCCAGCAGCAACCCTAGCGGGGGGGCAGGGGAGCAGTACTTC
14	TRBV9	TRBD1	TRBJ2-1	NA	CASSEGQGYNEQFF	TGTGCCAGCAGCGAGGGACAGGGGTACAATGAGCAGTTCTTC
12	TRBV29-1	NA	TRBJ1-1	NA	CSVGTGNTEAFF	TGCAGCGTTGGAACAGGGAACACTGAAGCTTTCTTT
14	TRBV28	NA	TRBJ2-7	NA	CASSSGDMRDEQYF	TGTGCCAGCAGTTCAGGGGATATGAGGGACGAGCAGTACTTC
12	TRBV29-1	NA	TRBJ2-5	NA	CSVALAGETQYF	TGCAGCGTTGCCCTAGCTGGCGAGACCCAGTACTTC
17	TRBV9	TRBD2	TRBJ2-3	NA	CASSVDPSGGALDTQYF	TGTGCCAGCAGCGTAGATCCTAGCGGGGGGGCCTTAGATACGCAGTATTTT
13	TRBV29-1	NA	TRBJ2-7	NA	CSVAQALEPTKYF	TGCAGCGTTGCCCAGGCGCTGGAACCTACCAAATACTTC
14	TRBV15	NA	TRBJ2-7	NA	CATSRAGSAYEQYF	TGTGCCACCAGCAGGGCCGGGAGCGCATACGAGCAGTACTTC
15	TRBV12-3/TRBV12-4	TRBD2	TRBJ2-3	NA	CASSPGTSRADTQYF	TGTGCCAGCAGCCCCGGGACTAGTAGGGCAGATACGCAGTATTTT
13	TRBV24-1	NA	TRBJ2-1	NA	CATSDLNTNEQFF	TGTGCCACCAGTGATTTGAACACCAATGAGCAGTTCTTC
15	TRBV2	TRBD2	TRBJ2-7	NA	CASKRLAGGTYEQYF	TGTGCCAGCAAACGACTAGCGGGAGGGACCTACGAGCAGTACTTC
12	TRBV29-1	TRBD1	TRBJ1-5	NA	CSVGQNNQPQHF	TGCAGCGTGGGACAGAATAATCAGCCCCAGCATTTT
15	TRBV3-1	NA	TRBJ2-1	once	CASSQRGLSYNEQFF	TGTGCCAGCAGCCAACGGGGGCTCTCCTACAATGAGCAGTTCTTC
15	TRBV7-9	NA	TRBJ1-5	NA	CASSLADRSNQPQHF	TGTGCCAGCAGCTTAGCGGACAGAAGCAATCAGCCCCAGCATTTT
15	TRBV7-6	NA	TRBJ1-6	NA	CASSASGAEGKPLHF	TGTGCCAGCAGCGCCTCAGGGGCAGAGGGGAAACCCCTCCACTTT
17	TRBV27	TRBD1	TRBJ1-1	once	CASSPKTGGGRVTEAFF	TGTGCCAGCAGCCCAAAGACAGGGGGCGGGAGAGTCACTGAAGCTTTCTTT
12	TRBV20-1	TRBD2	TRBJ2-5	NA	CSAPGLEETQYF	TGCAGTGCCCCGGGACTAGAAGAGACCCAGTACTTC
15	TRBV5-1	TRBD1	TRBJ2-3	NA	CAVRLTGGSTDTQYF	TGCGCCGTCCGTCTGACAGGGGGTTCGACAGATACGCAGTATTTT
14	TRBV28	NA	TRBJ2-7	NA	CASSPSGRSYEQYF	TGTGCCAGCAGTCCTTCCGGGAGATCCTACGAGCAGTACTTC
15	TRBV6-1	NA	TRBJ2-1	NA	CASRLSGQGTMKQFF	TGTGCCAGCAGACTAAGCGGCCAAGGTACAATGAAGCAGTTCTTC
15	TRBV25-1	TRBD2	TRBJ2-1	NA	CASSDRTRRNNEQFF	TGTGCCAGCAGTGACAGGACTAGAAGAAACAATGAGCAGTTCTTC
11	TRBV6-2/TRBV6-3	NA	TRBJ2-2	NA	CASPAPGELFF	TGTGCCAGCCCCGCGCCCGGGGAGCTGTTTTTT
12	TRBV12-3/TRBV12-4	NA	TRBJ1-2	once	CASSFAGTGYTF	TGTGCCAGCAGTTTTGCAGGGACAGGCTACACCTTC
12	TRBV29-1	NA	TRBJ2-3	NA	CSAIAEADTQYF	TGCAGCGCGATAGCGGAGGCAGATACGCAGTATTTT
12	TRBV5-4	TRBD2	TRBJ2-3	NA	CAAGGTTDTQYF	TGTGCCGCGGGGGGAACCACAGATACGCAGTATTTT